The present T cell receptor beta chain was sequenced within a study of T cells after yellow fever vaccination (dated by TCRdb to the late 2010s). Broadly, across the study: The SMART-Seq v4 Ultra Low Input RNA kit was used to prepare libraries from fractions with low cell numbers. To follow T-cell clones before and after primary and booster YFV17D yellow fever vaccination, bulk TCR alpha and beta repertoires were sequenced over time. Two healthy male donors made up the cohort, one aged 18 to 29 years and the other aged 30 to 40 years. Blood was drawn at multiple timepoints before and after primary and secondary immunization, with bulk PBMC replicates and cell subsets isolated.

For sequencing, an Illumina NovaSeq 6000 was employed. TCR cDNA was synthesized by 5'RACE template switching, which introduced a universal primer site and unique molecular identifiers. Priming for cDNA synthesis came from both the TCR alpha and TCR beta constant segments. Library amplification used two PCR steps, and the second PCR step added sample barcodes and sequencing adapters. Sequencing of libraries was performed on Illumina HiSeq 2500 (2x100 bp) or NovaSeq (2x150 bp). The authors' analysis ran thus. MIGEC was used to demultiplex reads and collapse the reads into UMI consensus sequences, and MiXCR was used for V(D)J alignment. Vaccine-responding clonotypes were identified with edgeR using replicate PBMC samples, with FDR below 0.01 and a log2 fold change above 5 up to day 15 being required. Each bulk clonotype received a CD4 or CD8 identity based on whether the sequenced CD4 or CD8 repertoire contained that clonotype at higher abundance. TCRdb ran its own pipeline on the public reads, namely fastp trimming at Q25 and MiXCR clone calling, and kept in-frame beta chains. Every distinct CDR3 protein forms one entry, paired with its most common genes and DNA. The authors' filters were not applied to this entry. Across this sample there are more than 300,000 distinct CDR3 sequences, with around 4.5% seen only once. The ten biggest clones cover just under 20% of the sample.

The sample holds a few counts of this clonotype. Its antigen has not been determined. No base qualities exist here, and no much larger clone lies one base off it. Including the terminal cysteine and phenylalanine, the CDR3 comprises 11 residues. Kept here is only the CDR3 DNA, which spans 33 bases and is read in frame from base 1. Per the germline V gene (reference sequence), SGHNT is the CDR1 and YYREEE is the CDR2. Trimming takes 5 bases from V and 3 bases from J, and the germline ends sit 4 bases apart. The treatment or condition label, as the study defines it: live attenuated yellow fever vaccine strain. Two biological replicates of bulk PBMCs were collected at each blood-draw timepoint. PBMCs were isolated from peripheral blood using a standard Ficoll-Paque protocol. TriZol was used to extract RNA from bulk PBMCs, CD4 and CD8 fractions, and dextramer-positive and dextramer-negative fractions. The paper as a whole reports these results and caveats: The study included only a couple of donors, which limits how far the findings can be generalized. Most clones expanded after primary vaccination were re-detected after the booster (almost 97% of CD4 and around 88% of CD8), suggesting broad memory maintenance. Computational filtering was required because FACS-sorted repertoires could contain abundant contaminating clonotypes from the bulk population. A small share of clonotypes occurred in both CD4 and CD8 compartments, likely arising from convergent recombination. The secondary T-cell response was found to be weaker but faster than the primary response, with a peak reached on day 5 rather than on day 15.

The clonotype comes from a young man who received the YFV17D yellow fever vaccine. The sequence links TRBV5-4 to TRBJ2-3; no D gene is confidently identified. Source: PBMCs, taken 15 days after the yellow fever booster vaccination. The nucleotides are TGTGCCAGCAGGGAAACAGATACGCAGTATTTT. It codes for CASRETDTQYF. The entire variable domain, with the stretches around the CDR3 drawn from the reference TRBV5-4 and TRBJ2-3 proteins, is ETGVTQSPTHLIKTRGQQVTLRCSSQSGHNTVSWYQQALGQGPQFIFQYYREEENGRGNFPPRFSGLQFPNYSSELNVNALELDDSALYLCASRETDTQYFGPGTRLTVL.